The rows below give T cell receptor beta chains drawn from one sample of a study of T cells in Graves' hyperthyroidism and ophthalmopathy. TCRdb redid the calling of the multiplex PCR reads with MiXCR, one entry per CDR3 protein. Of roughly 500,000 distinct CDR3 sequences in the sample, 46% were seen once. The source material was peripheral blood or thyroid tissue (not recorded which). The receptors were gathered from an adult woman with Graves' disease, either hyperthyroidism or ophthalmopathy (not recorded which). CDR3s include the opening cysteine and the closing phenylalanine or tryptophan. A D gene is named only where the DNA matches it firmly. Size is stated for part of the rows, as once, few or many counts, or as a class when the clone is expanded.

abundance	v_gene	d_gene	j_gene	CDR3nt	CDR3aa
once	TRBV20-1	.	TRBJ2-5	TGCAGTGCTAAGGGTGGCTCCGGACTGGGCTTCGAGACCCAGTACTTC	CSAKGGSGLGFETQYF
.	TRBV15	TRBD1	TRBJ1-2	TGTGCCACCAGCAGAGATGGGACAGGGGGTACCGCTGGCGGCTACACCTTC	CATSRDGTGGTAGGYTF
.	TRBV5-8	.	TRBJ2-2	TGTGCCAGCGGCCTAGGGGGCGGGGAGCTGTTTTTT	CASGLGGGELFF
.	TRBV20-1	.	TRBJ1-6	TGCAGTGCTAGAGATCAGACAGATTATAGCTCACCCCTCCACTTT	CSARDQTDYSSPLHF
.	TRBV28	.	TRBJ1-6	TGTGCCAGCAGTTCGCTTAATTCACCCCTCCACTTT	CASSSLNSPLHF
many	TRBV7-9	.	TRBJ1-4	TGTGCCAGCAGCTTCGATAGGGAAAAACTGTTTTTT	CASSFDREKLFF
.	TRBV12-3/TRBV12-4	.	TRBJ1-6	TGTGCCAGCGGCCTTTTTTGGTCCCTCCACTTT	CASGLFWSLHF
few	TRBV6-4	TRBD2	TRBJ2-2	TGTGCCTCCCAGCGGGAGCCGGGAACCGGGGAGCTGTTTTTT	CASQREPGTGELFF
.	TRBV10-3	.	TRBJ2-7	TGTGCCATCGCCCGCCTCGGGGCCTACGAGCAGTACTTC	CAIARLGAYEQYF
few	TRBV20-1	TRBD1	TRBJ1-6	TGCAGTGCTCTACCGACAGGGGCCAATTCACCCCTCCACTTT	CSALPTGANSPLHF
few	TRBV2	.	TRBJ1-6	TGTGCCAGCAGTGATTTTGAACCCCTCCACTTT	CASSDFEPLHF
many	TRBV6-2/TRBV6-3	.	TRBJ1-1	TGTGCCAGCACCGAAGGCAACACTGAAGCTTTCTTT	CASTEGNTEAFF
many	TRBV5-1	TRBD1	TRBJ2-7	TGCGCCAGCACCCCGGGGACAGGGAAATACGAGCAGTACTTC	CASTPGTGKYEQYF
few	TRBV29-1	.	TRBJ1-2	TGCAGCGTTGAAACGGGGATAGGCTATGGCTACACCTTC	CSVETGIGYGYTF
many	TRBV2	TRBD2	TRBJ2-2	TGTGCCAGCAGTAAGACTAGCGGGTCAGACACCGGGGAGCTGTTTTTT	CASSKTSGSDTGELFF
many	TRBV5-1	.	TRBJ2-7	TGCGCCAGCAGCTCCCAGGGGGGCGGATCCTACGAGCAGTACTTC	CASSSQGGGSYEQYF
once	TRBV5-1	TRBD2	TRBJ2-7	TGCGCCAGCAGAACCGGGACTAGCGGGGGGGGAGTCTACGAGCAGTACTTC	CASRTGTSGGGVYEQYF
.	TRBV29-1	TRBD2	TRBJ2-7	TGCAGCTACCGAAGCGGGATTTCCGAGCAGTACTTC	CSYRSGISEQYF
.	TRBV20-1	.	TRBJ1-6	TGCAGTGCTAGAGATGTTTCTAATTCACCCCTCCACTTT	CSARDVSNSPLHF
.	TRBV9	.	TRBJ1-6	TGTGCCAGCAGCCCTGGAGCTGGTACAGCGGCGGTAACCCTCCACTTT	CASSPGAGTAAVTLHF
once	TRBV13	.	TRBJ2-3	TGTGCCAGCAGTGAATCGGGACCCCGGGGAGATACGCAGTATTTT	CASSESGPRGDTQYF
.	TRBV7-9	TRBD1	TRBJ2-5	TGTGCCAGTCGCTATGGCTGGGACAGACAAGAGACCCAGTACTTC	CASRYGWDRQETQYF
many	TRBV19	.	TRBJ1-1	TGTGCCAGTACAGTACAGGGTAGCACTGAAGCTTTCTTT	CASTVQGSTEAFF
.	TRBV2	.	TRBJ1-3	TGTGCCAGCAGTGACGGGTTAGGAAACACCATATATTTT	CASSDGLGNTIYF
.	TRBV7-9	TRBD1	TRBJ2-7	TGTGCCACCAGTGATCCGGGACAGGGTCCCTACGAGCAGTACTTC	CATSDPGQGPYEQYF